Listed below are T cell receptor beta chains from one sample, sequenced in a study of blood T cell repertoires in COVID-19. Generated by immunoSEQ multiplex PCR, the TCRdb table keeps only in-frame clones and is missing some. The table records under 130,000 clones, approximately 89% of them present only once. Sample: peripheral blood. The receptors originated from a woman of 80 years or more in a cohort sampled during active COVID-19. CDR3s include the opening cysteine and the closing phenylalanine or tryptophan. A D gene is named only where the DNA matches it firmly. Expanded clones get a size class; other rows say once, few or many, or leave the size out.

DNA: TGCGCCAGCAGCTTCTCCCGAGAGACCCAGTACTTC
CDR3: CASSFSRETQYF
J: TRBJ2-5
V: TRBV5-1
D: -
size: -

DNA: TGTGCCAGCAGTTACCAGGGGGTCTACGAGCAGTACTTC
CDR3: CASSYQGVYEQYF
J: TRBJ2-7
V: TRBV6-2/TRBV6-3
D: TRBD1
size: -

DNA: TGTGCCATCAGCGACACAGGGGGCGGTCAGCCCCAGCATTTT
CDR3: CAISDTGGGQPQHF
J: TRBJ1-5
V: TRBV10-3
D: TRBD1
size: -

DNA: TGTGCCAGCCAAGCGGTAGACGGATCCTACGAGCAGTACTTC
CDR3: CASQAVDGSYEQYF
J: TRBJ2-7
V: TRBV5-4
D: -
size: -

DNA: TGTGCCAGCATGGACAGGGGGCAACCCCTCCACTTT
CDR3: CASMDRGQPLHF
J: TRBJ1-6
V: TRBV27
D: TRBD1
size: once

DNA: TGTGCCAGCAGCTCAGGCCCGCACCGGGGGGGGTCGCAGTATTTT
CDR3: CASSSGPHRGGSQYF
J: TRBJ2-3
V: TRBV13
D: TRBD2
size: -

DNA: TGTGCCAGCAGCCCCGGAGTTCAAGCGGAAGAGACCCAGTACTTC
CDR3: CASSPGVQAEETQYF
J: TRBJ2-5
V: TRBV5-4
D: -
size: -

DNA: TGTGCCAGCAGCCCGGGGTACTCCTACAATGAGCAGTTCTTC
CDR3: CASSPGYSYNEQFF
J: TRBJ2-1
V: TRBV3-1/TRBV3-2
D: -
size: -

DNA: TGTGCCAGCAGTATGGACAGGGGGTATCAGCCCCAGCATTTT
CDR3: CASSMDRGYQPQHF
J: TRBJ1-5
V: TRBV6-5
D: TRBD1
size: -

DNA: TGTGCCAGCAGCTTGGGCCGACAGGGGGCGGGTGAAAAACTGTTTTTT
CDR3: CASSLGRQGAGEKLFF
J: TRBJ1-4
V: TRBV5-8
D: TRBD1
size: once

DNA: TGTGCCAGCAGCCTCAGGGGCGGAGAGACCCAGTACTTC
CDR3: CASSLRGGETQYF
J: TRBJ2-5
V: TRBV12-3/TRBV12-4
D: -
size: -

DNA: TGTGCCAGCATTCTCTTAGCGGTCCCCTACGAGCAGTACTTC
CDR3: CASILLAVPYEQYF
J: TRBJ2-7
V: TRBV6-4
D: -
size: -

DNA: TGTGCCAGCAGCGTAGGGGCCCAGGGATGGGGCCAAGAGACCCAGTACTTC
CDR3: CASSVGAQGWGQETQYF
J: TRBJ2-5
V: TRBV9
D: -
size: -

DNA: TGTGCCAGCAGTTCCCGCGCGGACAGGGGCCCATATGGCTACACCTTC
CDR3: CASSSRADRGPYGYTF
J: TRBJ1-2
V: TRBV27
D: TRBD1
size: -

DNA: TGTGCCAGTAGTATCCGACAGGGGCAAACAGATACGCAGTATTTT
CDR3: CASSIRQGQTDTQYF
J: TRBJ2-3
V: TRBV19
D: TRBD1
size: -

DNA: TGTGCCAGCAGCCCCCGTTTGAGACAGGGGGCCATTAACTATGGCTACACCTTC
CDR3: CASSPRLRQGAINYGYTF
J: TRBJ1-2
V: TRBV7-9
D: TRBD1
size: -

DNA: TGTGCCAGCAAAACGGGACAGGGGGCGCGGGAGCAGTACTTC
CDR3: CASKTGQGAREQYF
J: TRBJ2-7
V: TRBV5-8
D: TRBD1
size: -

DNA: TGTGCCACCAGCAGAGGGGGCCTGAGCTCCTACAATGAGCAGTTCTTC
CDR3: CATSRGGLSSYNEQFF
J: TRBJ2-1
V: TRBV15
D: -
size: -

DNA: TGTGCCAGCAGCCAAGATACCCAGCGGGGCTACAATGAGCAGTTCTTC
CDR3: CASSQDTQRGYNEQFF
J: TRBJ2-1
V: TRBV4-2
D: TRBD2
size: -

DNA: TGCGCCAGCAGCCAAGATCAGTCACAAAACACCATATATTTT
CDR3: CASSQDQSQNTIYF
J: TRBJ1-3
V: TRBV4-1
D: -
size: -

DNA: TGTGCCAGCAGTTTCCGAGGACAGGGCTATGGCTACACCTTC
CDR3: CASSFRGQGYGYTF
J: TRBJ1-2
V: TRBV28
D: TRBD1
size: -

DNA: TGTGCTACGGCCCGGGGATCTGGAAACACCATATATTTT
CDR3: CATARGSGNTIYF
J: TRBJ1-3
V: TRBV13
D: -
size: -

DNA: TGTGCCAGCAGCTTAGGATCCCAGGGGGCCAACTATGGCTACACCTTC
CDR3: CASSLGSQGANYGYTF
J: TRBJ1-2
V: TRBV7-2
D: TRBD1
size: -

DNA: TGCGCCAGCAGTACTAGCGGGGGGACAGATACGCAGTATTTT
CDR3: CASSTSGGTDTQYF
J: TRBJ2-3
V: TRBV5-1
D: TRBD2
size: -

DNA: TGTGCCAGCAGTGTGGCTCTCCTGGCGGGCTCGAACACTGAAGCTTTCTTT
CDR3: CASSVALLAGSNTEAFF
J: TRBJ1-1
V: TRBV6-1
D: -
size: -

DNA: TGTGCCAGCAGCGGCAGACAGCCCTCCTACGAGCAGTACTTC
CDR3: CASSGRQPSYEQYF
J: TRBJ2-7
V: TRBV5-5
D: -
size: -

DNA: TGTGCCAGCAGTTTCCGGGACATGTTCCACGAGCAGTACTTC
CDR3: CASSFRDMFHEQYF
J: TRBJ2-7
V: TRBV27
D: -
size: -

DNA: TGTGCCAGCAGCTTAAGGACAGGGGGACGCACAGATACGCAGTATTTT
CDR3: CASSLRTGGRTDTQYF
J: TRBJ2-3
V: TRBV3-1/TRBV3-2
D: TRBD1
size: -

DNA: TGTGCCAGCAGCTTGCCCGCGGGGGGCACAGATACGCAGTATTTT
CDR3: CASSLPAGGTDTQYF
J: TRBJ2-3
V: TRBV5-4
D: TRBD2
size: -

DNA: TGTGCCAGCAGTAGCGGCATCTCCTACAATGAGCAGTTCTTC
CDR3: CASSSGISYNEQFF
J: TRBJ2-1
V: TRBV27
D: -
size: -

DNA: TGTGCCAGCAGCTTAGGGACTAGCGTACAGACCCAGTACTTC
CDR3: CASSLGTSVQTQYF
J: TRBJ2-5
V: TRBV7-6
D: TRBD2
size: once

DNA: TGCGCCAGCAGCCAAGAAGCGGGAGTCGAGACCCAGTACTTC
CDR3: CASSQEAGVETQYF
J: TRBJ2-5
V: TRBV4-1
D: TRBD2
size: -

DNA: TGTGCCTGGAGTGTACTCCGGGGGGGCTCCTACAATGAGCAGTTCTTC
CDR3: CAWSVLRGGSYNEQFF
J: TRBJ2-1
V: TRBV30
D: TRBD2
size: -

DNA: TGTGCCAGCAGTTCTACAGGAAACACTGAAGCTTTCTTT
CDR3: CASSSTGNTEAFF
J: TRBJ1-1
V: TRBV25-1
D: -
size: few

DNA: TGTGCCAGCAGTGAGGGACAGGGTTTATCTGGCTACACCTTC
CDR3: CASSEGQGLSGYTF
J: TRBJ1-2
V: TRBV2
D: TRBD1
size: -

DNA: TGTGCCACCAAGCAGGGTAATGAAAAACTGTTTTTT
CDR3: CATKQGNEKLFF
J: TRBJ1-4
V: TRBV27
D: -
size: -

DNA: TGTGCCAGCAGCTTAAACTCTCGCGGGGGTTACAATGAGCAGTTCTTC
CDR3: CASSLNSRGGYNEQFF
J: TRBJ2-1
V: TRBV7-9
D: TRBD2
size: -

DNA: TGTGCCAGCAGTTACAACCAGGAGCAGTACTTC
CDR3: CASSYNQEQYF
J: TRBJ2-7
V: TRBV6-5
D: -
size: -

DNA: TGTGCCAGCAGCTTAGGGTGGAGGCTAGCGGTCCACGGGGGTTACAATGAGCAGTTCTTC
CDR3: CASSLGWRLAVHGGYNEQFF
J: TRBJ2-1
V: TRBV13
D: TRBD2
size: -

DNA: TGTGCCAGTAGTATCAGCCCAGGGGAACGGCAGCCCCAGCATTTT
CDR3: CASSISPGERQPQHF
J: TRBJ1-5
V: TRBV19
D: -
size: -

DNA: TGCAGCGTTGCGAGCGTCGAGCAGTACTTC
CDR3: CSVASVEQYF
J: TRBJ2-7
V: TRBV29-1
D: -
size: -

DNA: TGTGCCTCGAGGGTAGGGAATTCACCCCTCCACTTT
CDR3: CASRVGNSPLHF
J: TRBJ1-6
V: TRBV2
D: -
size: -

DNA: TGTGCCAGCAGGCCACTAGCGGGAAAGGGAGCGAATGAGCAGTTCTTC
CDR3: CASRPLAGKGANEQFF
J: TRBJ2-1
V: TRBV7-9
D: TRBD2
size: -

DNA: TGTGCCAGCAGCTTAGGGACAGGGATAACCTACAATGAGCAGTTCTTC
CDR3: CASSLGTGITYNEQFF
J: TRBJ2-1
V: TRBV7-9
D: TRBD1
size: -

DNA: TGTGCCAGCTCACTCCGACAGGGTGGGGGACTTAGCGGAGAGACCCAGTACTTC
CDR3: CASSLRQGGGLSGETQYF
J: TRBJ2-5
V: TRBV18
D: -
size: -

DNA: TGTGCCAGTAGTTTTCAGGGGAACTACGAGCAGTACTTC
CDR3: CASSFQGNYEQYF
J: TRBJ2-7
V: TRBV19
D: -
size: -

DNA: TGTGCCAGCAGTAACCGACTAGCGGGGGACACAGATACGCAGTATTTT
CDR3: CASSNRLAGDTDTQYF
J: TRBJ2-3
V: TRBV27
D: TRBD2
size: -

DNA: TGTGCCAGCTCACCCGGGGCAACAGGGGACGTCGGCGGCTACACCTTC
CDR3: CASSPGATGDVGGYTF
J: TRBJ1-2
V: TRBV18
D: TRBD1
size: -

DNA: TGCGCCAGCAGCCCCATGAGCTCTGGAAACACCATATATTTT
CDR3: CASSPMSSGNTIYF
J: TRBJ1-3
V: TRBV5-1
D: -
size: -

DNA: TGTGCCAGCAGCTTCCAACAGACTAGCGGGAGAGGGACCTACGAGCAGTACTTC
CDR3: CASSFQQTSGRGTYEQYF
J: TRBJ2-7
V: TRBV11-2
D: TRBD2
size: -

DNA: TGTGCCAGCAGCTCCCCTAGCGGGGCCGGGGGGGCCCAGTACTTC
CDR3: CASSSPSGAGGAQYF
J: TRBJ2-5
V: TRBV6-5
D: TRBD2
size: -

DNA: TGTGCCAGCAGATTACCCGGGACAGGAGGTTATGGCTACACCTTC
CDR3: CASRLPGTGGYGYTF
J: TRBJ1-2
V: TRBV6-5
D: TRBD1
size: -

DNA: TGTGCCAGCAGCGCAAACAGGGGGGGCTATGGCTACACCTTC
CDR3: CASSANRGGYGYTF
J: TRBJ1-2
V: TRBV5-4
D: TRBD1
size: -

DNA: TGTGCCAGCAGTTTAAAGGTACAGGTAAGGAAGACCCAGTACTTC
CDR3: CASSLKVQVRKTQYF
J: TRBJ2-5
V: TRBV27
D: -
size: -

DNA: TGCAGCGCCCGACAGGGGGCGCTTGTAGATACGCAGTATTTT
CDR3: CSARQGALVDTQYF
J: TRBJ2-3
V: TRBV29-1
D: TRBD1
size: -

DNA: TGTGCCAGCAGAATGGCGGGACCCCGGGATACGCAGTATTTT
CDR3: CASRMAGPRDTQYF
J: TRBJ2-3
V: TRBV6-5
D: -
size: -

DNA: TGTGCCAGCAGCCTAGGACAGGGGTCGTCTAATGAGCAGTTCTTC
CDR3: CASSLGQGSSNEQFF
J: TRBJ2-1
V: TRBV7-9
D: TRBD1
size: -

DNA: TGTGCCAGCACCTTAGCGGGAACTAATGAGCAGTTCTTC
CDR3: CASTLAGTNEQFF
J: TRBJ2-1
V: TRBV6-5
D: TRBD2
size: -

DNA: TGTGCCAGCAGCTTGAGAGGCGTCGAGCAGTACTTC
CDR3: CASSLRGVEQYF
J: TRBJ2-7
V: TRBV5-4
D: -
size: -

DNA: TGTGCCAGCAGCTTAGACAGGGCCGAACAGCCCCAGCATTTT
CDR3: CASSLDRAEQPQHF
J: TRBJ1-5
V: TRBV7-2
D: -
size: once